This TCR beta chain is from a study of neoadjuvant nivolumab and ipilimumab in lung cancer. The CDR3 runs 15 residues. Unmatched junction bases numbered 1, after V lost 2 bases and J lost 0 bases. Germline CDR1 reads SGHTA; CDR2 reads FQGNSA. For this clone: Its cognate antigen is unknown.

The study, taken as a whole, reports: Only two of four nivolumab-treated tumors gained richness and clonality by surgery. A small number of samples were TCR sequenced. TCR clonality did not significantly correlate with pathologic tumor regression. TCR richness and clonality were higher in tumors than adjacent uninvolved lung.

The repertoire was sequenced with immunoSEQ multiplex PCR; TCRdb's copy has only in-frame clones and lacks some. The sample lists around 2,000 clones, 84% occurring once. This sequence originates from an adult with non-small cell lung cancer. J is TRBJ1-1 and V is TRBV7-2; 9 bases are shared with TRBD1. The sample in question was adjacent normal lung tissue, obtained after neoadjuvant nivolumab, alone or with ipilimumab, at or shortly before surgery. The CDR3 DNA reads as TGTGCCAGCAGCTTACGGGACAGGGTGAACACTGAAGCTTTCTTT. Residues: CASSLRDRVNTEAFF. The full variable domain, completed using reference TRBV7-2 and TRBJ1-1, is GAGVSQSPSNKVTEKGKDVELRCDPISGHTALYWYRQSLGQGLEFLIYFQGNSAPDKSGLPSDRFSAERTGGSVSTLTIQRTQQEDSAVYLCASSLRDRVNTEAFFGQGTRLTVV.